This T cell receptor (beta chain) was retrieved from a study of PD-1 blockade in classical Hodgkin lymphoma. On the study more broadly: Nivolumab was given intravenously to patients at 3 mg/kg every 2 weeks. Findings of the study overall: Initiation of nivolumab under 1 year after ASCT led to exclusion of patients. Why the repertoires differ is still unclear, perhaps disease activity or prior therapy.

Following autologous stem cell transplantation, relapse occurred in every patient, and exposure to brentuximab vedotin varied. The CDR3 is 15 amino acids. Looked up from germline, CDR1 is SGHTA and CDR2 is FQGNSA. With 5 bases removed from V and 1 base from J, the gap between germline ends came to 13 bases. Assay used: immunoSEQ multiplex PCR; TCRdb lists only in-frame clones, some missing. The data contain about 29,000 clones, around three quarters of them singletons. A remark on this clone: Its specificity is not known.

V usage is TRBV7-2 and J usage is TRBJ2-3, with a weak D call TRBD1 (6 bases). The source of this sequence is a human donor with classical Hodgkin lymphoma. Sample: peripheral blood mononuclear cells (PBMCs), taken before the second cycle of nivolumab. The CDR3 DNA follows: TGTGCCAGCAGCATCGACAGGATCGGCACAGATACGCAGTATTTT. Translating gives CASSIDRIGTDTQYF.